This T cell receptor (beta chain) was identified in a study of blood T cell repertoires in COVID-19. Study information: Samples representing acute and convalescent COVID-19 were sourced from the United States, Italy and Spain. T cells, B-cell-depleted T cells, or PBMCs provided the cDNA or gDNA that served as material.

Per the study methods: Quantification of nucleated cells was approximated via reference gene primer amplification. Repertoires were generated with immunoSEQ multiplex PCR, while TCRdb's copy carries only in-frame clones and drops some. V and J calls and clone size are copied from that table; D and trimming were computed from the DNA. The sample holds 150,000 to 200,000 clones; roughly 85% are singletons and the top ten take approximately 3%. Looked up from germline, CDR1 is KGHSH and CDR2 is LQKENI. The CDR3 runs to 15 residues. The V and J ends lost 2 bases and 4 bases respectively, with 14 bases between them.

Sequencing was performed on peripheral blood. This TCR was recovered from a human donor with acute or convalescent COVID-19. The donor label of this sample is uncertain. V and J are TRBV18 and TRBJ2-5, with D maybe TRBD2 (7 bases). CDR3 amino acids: CASSPTGRGGETQYF. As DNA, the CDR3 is TGTGCCAGCTCACCAACGGGAAGGGGGGGAGAGACCCAGTACTTC.